Listed below are T cell receptor beta chains from one sample, sequenced in a study of T cell responses to AZD1222 COVID-19 vaccine. Generated by immunoSEQ multiplex PCR, the TCRdb table keeps only in-frame clones and is missing some. The table records 150,000 or so clones, roughly nine tenths of them present only once. Sample: peripheral blood, taken on day 0 of AZD1222 vaccination. Source of these receptors: an adult in good health. CDR3s include the opening cysteine and the closing phenylalanine or tryptophan. Each record gives: clone size, V gene, J gene, D gene, CDR3 DNA, CDR3 protein. A D gene is named only where the DNA matches it firmly. Rows give clone size only sometimes, using once, few, many, or a class for an expanded clone.

-	TRBV7-2	TRBJ1-5	-	TGTGCCAGCAGCTTTTCACAGAATAATCAGCCCCAGCATTTT	CASSFSQNNQPQHF
-	TRBV13	TRBJ2-7	TRBD2	TGTGCCAGCAGCTTAGTGTCAGCGGGAGTGAATGAGCAGTACTTC	CASSLVSAGVNEQYF
-	TRBV6-5	TRBJ1-6	-	TGTGCCAGCAGTTCAGGGAACCATAATTCACCCCTCCACTTT	CASSSGNHNSPLHF
-	TRBV9	TRBJ1-6	TRBD1	TGTGCCAGCAACCCGGGGACAGCTAATTCACCCCTCCACTTT	CASNPGTANSPLHF
-	TRBV28	TRBJ2-7	TRBD1	TGTGCCAGCAGTTCGCCGCGGACAGGGTACTACGAGCAGTACTTC	CASSSPRTGYYEQYF
-	TRBV18	TRBJ1-4	-	TGTGCCAGCTCACCACGCTCGGGGGGAACTAATGAAAAACTGTTTTTT	CASSPRSGGTNEKLFF
once	TRBV19	TRBJ1-5	TRBD1	TGTGCCAGTACCTATATGGGACAGGGACCAAATCAGCCCCAGCATTTT	CASTYMGQGPNQPQHF
-	TRBV2	TRBJ2-7	-	TGTGCCAGCATTCTCCGGGCCCCATCAGGCGAGCAGTACTTC	CASILRAPSGEQYF
-	TRBV4-3	TRBJ1-5	-	TGCGCCAGCAGCCAAGAATTGAGCGTAAATCAGCCCCAGCATTTT	CASSQELSVNQPQHF
-	TRBV6-2/TRBV6-3	TRBJ2-7	-	TGTGCCAGCAGTTACTCGATATCCTACGAGCAGTACTTC	CASSYSISYEQYF
-	TRBV4-2	TRBJ2-3	TRBD2	TGTGCCAGCAGCCACGGGACTAGCGGAGATACGCAGTATTTT	CASSHGTSGDTQYF
-	TRBV28	TRBJ1-5	TRBD1	TGTGCCAGCAGTTGGACAGGGTCAGGTCAGCCCCAGCATTTT	CASSWTGSGQPQHF
-	TRBV3-1/TRBV3-2	TRBJ1-3	-	TGTGCCAGCAGCAAAGGGACTAACTCTGGAAACACCATATATTTT	CASSKGTNSGNTIYF
-	TRBV28	TRBJ1-5	-	TGTGCCAGCACCGCGGGGGGAGGCTTTAGTCAGCCCCAGCATTTT	CASTAGGGFSQPQHF
-	TRBV19	TRBJ2-7	TRBD1	TGTGCCAGTAGTCTTTCGGGACAGGAAGCCTACGAGCAGTACTTC	CASSLSGQEAYEQYF
few	TRBV6-2/TRBV6-3	TRBJ1-1	-	TGTGCCAGCAGTTACTCACTGAGGGGCGCGGTAGAAGCTTTCTTT	CASSYSLRGAVEAFF
-	TRBV5-1	TRBJ1-3	-	TGCGCCAGCAGCTTGGGGACCCGAGGGAACACCATATATTTT	CASSLGTRGNTIYF
-	TRBV4-1	TRBJ2-1	TRBD2	TGCGCCAGCAGCCAAGTAATAACTAGCGGGAACAATGAGCAGTTCTTC	CASSQVITSGNNEQFF
-	TRBV9	TRBJ2-2	-	TGTGCCAGCTCTTTAGCGGTTAACACCGGGGAGCTGTTTTTT	CASSLAVNTGELFF
-	TRBV6-5	TRBJ1-1	-	TGTGCCAGCAGAATGGGCCACACTGAAGCTTTCTTT	CASRMGHTEAFF
-	TRBV5-1	TRBJ2-7	-	TGCGCCAGCAGCCCGATTGCGTCCCCTTCCTACGAGCAGTACTTC	CASSPIASPSYEQYF
-	TRBV19	TRBJ1-2	-	TGTGCCAGTAGTATGCGGGGCGACGGCTACACCTTC	CASSMRGDGYTF
-	TRBV6-6	TRBJ1-2	-	TGTGCCAGCAGTGCCCGGTTGGACCCCAGTGGCTACACCTTC	CASSARLDPSGYTF
-	TRBV5-1	TRBJ1-1	-	TGCGCCAGCAGCGGGATACAGGGCCGTCGGACTGAAGCTTTCTTT	CASSGIQGRRTEAFF
few	TRBV6-5	TRBJ2-2	-	TGTGCCAGCAGTTACTCCGGGGTGTGGGACACCGGGGAGCTGTTTTTT	CASSYSGVWDTGELFF
-	TRBV5-4	TRBJ1-1	-	TGTGCCAGCAGCCTCAATAGACAGATGAACACTGAAGCTTTCTTT	CASSLNRQMNTEAFF
-	TRBV30	TRBJ1-1	TRBD1	TGTGCCTGGGGGGGACAGCCGGGGACTGAAGCTTTCTTT	CAWGGQPGTEAFF
-	TRBV29-1	TRBJ2-7	-	TGCAGCGTTGAAACTCGGGTCGGGGACCACCCCTACGAGCAGTACTTC	CSVETRVGDHPYEQYF
-	TRBV4-3	TRBJ1-5	-	TGCGCCAGCAGCCAAGATTTCAGGGGTAGCAATCAGCCCCAGCATTTT	CASSQDFRGSNQPQHF
few	TRBV3-1/TRBV3-2	TRBJ1-6	-	TGTGCCAGCAGCCAAGTAGCTCGGGGAAATTCACCCCTCCACTTT	CASSQVARGNSPLHF
once	TRBV23-1	TRBJ2-7	TRBD1	TGCGCCAGCTTGACAGGGTGGGAGCAGTACTTC	CASLTGWEQYF
-	TRBV5-1	TRBJ2-3	-	TGCGCCAGCAGCTCGACCGGGGGAACAGGGTCTGGCACAGATACGCAGTATTTT	CASSSTGGTGSGTDTQYF
-	TRBV28	TRBJ1-2	-	TGTGCCAGCGCCCCCCTCCGAGGCTACACCTTC	CASAPLRGYTF
-	TRBV5-1	TRBJ1-5	-	TGCGCCAGCAGCTTGGCCCAAGGCCATCAGCCCCAGCATTTT	CASSLAQGHQPQHF
-	TRBV28	TRBJ1-3	TRBD1	TGTGCCAGCAGTATTTTACAGGGGTTGGGGGGAAACACCATATATTTT	CASSILQGLGGNTIYF
-	TRBV13	TRBJ1-1	-	TGTGCCAGCATCCCGGCCAGGACCAACACTGAAGCTTTCTTT	CASIPARTNTEAFF
-	TRBV12-3/TRBV12-4	TRBJ1-1	-	TGTGCCAGCAGTTTGACGGACGACACTGAAGCTTTCTTT	CASSLTDDTEAFF
few	TRBV5-6	TRBJ1-5	-	TGTGCCAGCAGCTCGAGGGGGGCCTATAGCAATCAGCCCCAGCATTTT	CASSSRGAYSNQPQHF
-	TRBV19	TRBJ1-1	TRBD1	TGTGCCAGTAGTAGACGGACAGGGATGGGCACTGAAGCTTTCTTT	CASSRRTGMGTEAFF
-	TRBV12-3/TRBV12-4	TRBJ1-1	-	TGTGCCAGCACCCAGGCGATGAACACTGAAGCTTTCTTT	CASTQAMNTEAFF
-	TRBV6-5	TRBJ1-1	-	TGTGCCAGCCGGTTGTCGTGGGACACTGAAGCTTTCTTT	CASRLSWDTEAFF
-	TRBV5-5	TRBJ1-5	-	TGTGCCAGCAGCTTGGGGGGCTCCGGTCAGCCCCAGCATTTT	CASSLGGSGQPQHF
-	TRBV6-5	TRBJ1-3	-	TGTGCCAGCACCCTTCGGGTCGGAAACACCATATATTTT	CASTLRVGNTIYF
-	TRBV11-2	TRBJ2-7	-	TGTGCCAGCAGCGCGGAAGTCTCCTACGAGCAGTACTTC	CASSAEVSYEQYF
-	TRBV28	TRBJ2-5	TRBD2	TGTGCCAGCAGTCCAGGGAGACTAGCGGGGCAGTTGGAGACCCAGTACTTC	CASSPGRLAGQLETQYF
-	TRBV11-2	TRBJ1-2	-	TGTGCCAGCAGCTTAGCTCCGGTACCCGGGGGCTACACCTTC	CASSLAPVPGGYTF
few	TRBV9	TRBJ2-7	TRBD1	TGTGCCAGCAGCGCACGGGACAGCTACGAGCAGTACTTC	CASSARDSYEQYF
-	TRBV7-6	TRBJ1-5	-	TGTGCCAGCAGCCCCTCTAGCGGGCAGCCCCAGCATTTT	CASSPSSGQPQHF
-	TRBV30	TRBJ1-5	-	TGTGCCTGGGCCCTAGGAGGGGGACCCCAGCATTTT	CAWALGGGPQHF
once	TRBV6-2/TRBV6-3	TRBJ1-1	TRBD1	TGTGCCAGCAGTTCCCCCAGGGGGCCCAAGACTGAAGCTTTCTTT	CASSSPRGPKTEAFF
-	TRBV19	TRBJ2-7	TRBD1	TGTGCCAGTAGTAGGGACAGAAGGATTTTTTCTAGCTCCTACGAGCAGTACTTC	CASSRDRRIFSSSYEQYF
-	TRBV6-2/TRBV6-3	TRBJ2-1	TRBD2	TGTGCCAGCAGTGGCAGCGCGATAGCGGGGGTTACCAATGAGCAGTTCTTC	CASSGSAIAGVTNEQFF
-	TRBV11-3	TRBJ2-7	-	TGTGCCAGCAGCTTATTCCCCGGGTCCTACGAGCAGTACTTC	CASSLFPGSYEQYF
-	TRBV6-4	TRBJ2-3	-	TGTGCCAGCAGGGATCCGGGAACAGATACGCAGTATTTT	CASRDPGTDTQYF
-	TRBV7-8	TRBJ2-7	TRBD2	TGTGCCAGCAGCCTCCAAGCGGGAGGCCTCTCCTACGAGCAGTACTTC	CASSLQAGGLSYEQYF
-	TRBV6-4	TRBJ1-5	-	TGTGCCAGCAAGGGTAGAAGCAATCAGCCCCAGCATTTT	CASKGRSNQPQHF